This TCR beta chain was recovered during a study of blood T cell repertoires in COVID-19. Overall study: Researchers got acute and convalescent COVID-19 samples from the United States, Italy and Spain. In each case, the material was cDNA or gDNA derived from T cells, B-cell-depleted T cells, or PBMCs.

Germline CDR1 is SEHNR and CDR2 is FQNEAQ (reference sequence). This CDR3 comprises 15 residues. V was clipped by 5 bases and J by 4 bases; unmatched bases: 7. In the source study's methods: How many nucleated cells were present was estimated from reference gene primer amplification. The method was immunoSEQ multiplex PCR; TCRdb's version includes in-frame clones alone and lacks a portion of them. The V and J calls and clone size come from that table; D and trimming were worked out from the DNA. The sample lists 100,000 or so clones, 85% seen once, with around 1.9% in the top ten. The sequence came from a woman aged 70 to 79 with active or convalescent COVID-19. The chain uses TRBV7-9 and TRBJ1-2; 10 nucleotides match TRBD1. Sequencing used peripheral blood. As DNA, the CDR3 is TGTGCCAGCAGCGCGGGACAGGGGCGAAGCTATGGCTACACCTTC. Its protein product is CASSAGQGRSYGYTF.